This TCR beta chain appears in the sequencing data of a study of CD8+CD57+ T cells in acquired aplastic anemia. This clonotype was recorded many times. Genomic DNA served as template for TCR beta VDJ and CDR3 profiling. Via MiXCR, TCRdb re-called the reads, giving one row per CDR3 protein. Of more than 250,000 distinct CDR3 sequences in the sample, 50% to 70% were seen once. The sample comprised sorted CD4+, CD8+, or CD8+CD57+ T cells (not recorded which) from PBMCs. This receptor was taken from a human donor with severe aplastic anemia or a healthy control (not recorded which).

Here the CDR3 DNA reads TGTGCCAGTAGTAGGGGGGTGAACTATGGCTACACCTTC. Amino acids: CASSRGVNYGYTF. The chain uses TRBV19 and TRBJ1-2; possibly TRBD1 for D (5 bases). Trimming stripped 4 bases from V and 2 bases from J, with 8 bases between. Germline loops: CDR1 LNHDA, CDR2 SQIVND (reference sequence). This CDR3 contains 13 residues. Variable domain in full (rest from reference TRBV19 and TRBJ1-2): DGGITQSPKYLFRKEGQNVTLSCEQNLNHDAMYWYRQDPGQGLRLIYYSQIVNDFQKGDIAEGYSVSREKKESFPLTVTSAQKNPTAFYLCASSRGVNYGYTFGSGTRLTVV.